This passage covers 32 T cell receptor beta chains from one sample sequenced in a study of shared clonotypes between healthy human individuals. Produced via immunoSEQ multiplex PCR; TCRdb's table is partial and in-frame only. The sample has millions of clones, more than 90% seen once. Sequences were obtained from naive CD4+ T cells sorted from blood. Subset denoted: CD45RA+ positively selected. These receptors all come from a man between 18 and 29 years old in good health.

The V call is TRBV6-1, the J call TRBJ2-3, with TRBD2 matching over 8 bases. Per germline, CDR1 MNHNS and CDR2 SASEGT. V shed 7 bases and J 1 base; nucleotides not matched to a gene: 7. CDR3 length: 15 amino acids. In DNA, the CDR3 is TGTGCCAGCACAACCGGGAGGGCAGGCACAGATACGCAGTATTTT. Its translation is CASTTGRAGTDTQYF.

Points on this clone: The identical CDR3 is also encoded by other nucleotide sequences in the sample. This chain links TRBV5-6 with TRBJ1-4; TRBD1 aligns across 8 bases. CDR3 length equals 15 residues. After removal of 2 bases from V and 8 bases from J, the junction contained 8 bases not matched to a gene. CDR1 and CDR2 from the germline V gene are SGHDT and YYEEEE. In DNA form, the CDR3 reads TGTGCCAGCAGCTTAGGCAGGGGGCTTGGGGAAAAACTGTTTTTT. It encodes CASSLGRGLGEKLFF.

This clone appeared once. This CDR3 is also generated by other DNA sequences in the sample. This chain joins TRBV7-2 and TRBJ2-5, with 11 positions matching TRBD2. Germline V lookup: CDR1 SGHTA, CDR2 FQGNSA. This CDR3 is 16 amino acids long. Trimming cost V 1 base and J 2 bases; bases outside gene matches: 3. CDR3 region: CASSLGLAGGQETQYF. CDR3 DNA sequence: TGTGCCAGCAGCTTAGGGCTAGCGGGGGGACAAGAGACCCAGTACTTC.

The J gene is TRBJ1-1, the V gene TRBV2; no firm D call. Between the trimmed V and J ends, which lost 4 bases and 11 bases, there was a span of 11 bases. This CDR3 has 11 amino acids. Looked up from germline, CDR1 is SNHLY and CDR2 is FYNNEI. CDR3 protein: CASSVTSRAFF. The CDR3 DNA is TGTGCCAGCAGTGTCACATCCAGGGCTTTCTTT.

The chain combines TRBV10-3 with TRBJ1-2; 10 bases are shared with TRBD1. The junction had 10 bases not matched to a gene; V was cut back by 4 bases and J by 2 bases. The CDR3 has 17 residues. Germline CDR1 ENHRY, CDR2 SYGVKD. CDR3 sequence: CAISAHDRGQYNYGYTF. The CDR3 nucleotides are TGTGCCATCAGTGCGCATGACAGGGGGCAGTACAACTATGGCTACACCTTC.

The chain couples TRBV30 to TRBJ2-5, with D tentatively TRBD1 (7 bases). CDR1 is GTSNPN and CDR2 is SVGIG in the germline V gene (reference sequence). Trimming removed 2 bases at V and 4 bases at J, with 17 bases between. This CDR3 is built from 15 residues. Here the CDR3 reads CAWSQGGGWVETQYF. Written as DNA, the CDR3 is TGTGCCTGGAGTCAGGGGGGCGGCTGGGTAGAGACCCAGTACTTC. Full variable domain (rest looked up from reference TRBV30 and TRBJ2-5): SQTIHQWPATLVQPVGSPLSLECTVEGTSNPNLYWYRQAAGRGLQLLFYSVGIGQISSEVPQNLSASRPQDRQFILSSKKLLLSDSGFYLCAWSQGGGWVETQYFGPGTRLLVL.

V and J are TRBV12-5 and TRBJ2-7, with 8 positions matching TRBD2. The junction had 6 bases not matched to a gene; V was cut back by 2 bases and J by 3 bases. Germline assignment: CDR1 LGHNT and CDR2 FRNRAP. This CDR3 has 15 residues. CDR3 region: CASGLITSGSYEQYF. CDR3 sequence (DNA): TGTGCTAGTGGTTTGATCACTAGCGGAAGCTACGAGCAGTACTTC.

This clone was picked up a small number of times. The genes are TRBV4-1 and TRBJ2-7, with D uncertain. CDR3 length: 14 residues. Per the germline V gene, CDR1 is MGHRA and CDR2 is YSYEKL. The V end was cut by 2 bases, the J end by 1 base, with 9 bases between. In DNA, the CDR3 is TGCGCCAGCAGCCAACCTCGGGTGTCCTACGAGCAGTACTTC. This sequence encodes CASSQPRVSYEQYF.

V gene TRBV7-9 combines with J gene TRBJ2-2, with D unclear. V gave up 4 bases and J gave up 4 bases, with 13 bases separating them. The CDR3 extends over 15 amino acids. From germline, CDR1 is SEHNR and CDR2 FQNEAQ (reference sequence). In nucleotides, the CDR3 is TGTGCCAGCAGCTCGCCGGTCCAATCCACCGGGGAGCTGTTTTTT. It is translated as CASSSPVQSTGELFF. The complete variable domain, with remaining parts taken from reference TRBV7-9 and TRBJ2-2, reads DTGVSQNPRHKITKRGQNVTFRCDPISEHNRLYWYRQTLGQGPEFLTYFQNEAQLEKSRLLSDRFSAERPKGSFSTLEIQRTEQGDSAMYLCASSSPVQSTGELFFGEGSRLTVL.

J is TRBJ1-5 and V is TRBV19, with D possibly being TRBD1 (5 bases). The CDR3 runs 14 residues. Germline CDR1 reads LNHDA; CDR2 reads SQIVND (reference sequence). Trimming stripped 3 bases from V and 6 bases from J, with 12 bases between. CDR3 region: CASSIPGRGQPQHF. The CDR3 bases are TGTGCCAGTAGTATTCCGGGGCGAGGTCAGCCCCAGCATTTT.

This sequence joins TRBV27 and TRBJ2-7; D call uncertain. CDR1 is MNHEY and CDR2 is SMNVEV in the germline V gene (reference sequence). V gave up 2 bases and J gave up 0 bases, with 8 bases separating them. This CDR3 has 14 residues. Here the CDR3 reads CASSLRASSYEQYF. CDR3 DNA sequence: TGTGCCAGCAGTTTAAGGGCTAGCTCCTACGAGCAGTACTTC.

The chain joins TRBV4-1 to TRBJ2-3, with TRBD2 matching over 7 bases. Per the germline V gene, CDR1 is MGHRA and CDR2 is YSYEKL. This CDR3 has 15 amino acids. V dropped 0 bases and J dropped 5; count of bases not matched to a gene: 5. CDR3 amino acids: CASSQDGGKGDTQYF. DNA for the CDR3: TGCGCCAGCAGCCAAGACGGGGGGAAGGGAGATACGCAGTATTTT.

The chain combines TRBV7-9 with TRBJ2-7, with TRBD1 identical over 7 bases. The junction had 6 bases not matched to a gene; V was cut back by 5 bases and J by 2 bases. The CDR3 runs 14 residues. Germline-derived CDR1 and CDR2 are SEHNR and FQNEAQ (reference sequence). For the CDR3, the DNA is TGTGCCAGCAGCCCTAGACAGGGAACCTACGAGCAGTACTTC. It yields the protein CASSPRQGTYEQYF.

The V and J genes are TRBV5-1 and TRBJ2-1, with D perhaps being TRBD1 or TRBD2 (5 bases each). Germline V gives CDR1 SGHRS, CDR2 YFSETQ. This CDR3 comprises 17 residues. Trimming took 4 bases from V and 0 from J, leaving 17 bases between them. The CDR3 sequence: CASSPNWIGTSYNEQFF. CDR3 nucleotide sequence: TGCGCCAGCAGCCCGAATTGGATTGGGACCTCCTACAATGAGCAGTTCTTC.

The chain employs TRBV6-1 and TRBJ1-5; possible D gene TRBD1, 5 bases. Germline-derived CDR1 and CDR2 are MNHNS and SASEGT. Trimming stripped 7 bases from V and 4 bases from J, with 8 bases between. The CDR3 is 12 amino acids. As DNA, the CDR3 is TGTGCCAGCACAGGGTGGAATCAGCCCCAGCATTTT. Its protein product is CASTGWNQPQHF.

The gene calls are TRBV9 and TRBJ2-3; D tentatively fits TRBD1 or TRBD2 (5 bases each). The germline V and J ends were trimmed by 2 bases and 4 bases, with 14 bases remaining between them. The germline V gene has CDR1 SGDLS and CDR2 YYNGEE. This CDR3 spans 15 amino acids. CDR3 amino acids: CASSVQEGTADTQYF. The CDR3 DNA follows: TGTGCCAGCAGCGTTCAAGAGGGGACGGCAGATACGCAGTATTTT.

The rearrangement uses TRBV4-2 and TRBJ1-2; D not certain. This CDR3 has 13 residues. Per the germline V gene, CDR1 is LGHNA and CDR2 is YNFKEQ. V was pared by 2 bases and J by 12 bases, with 16 bases between. CDR3: CASSQNSERAHTF. DNA of the CDR3: TGTGCCAGCAGCCAAAACAGCGAGCGGGCCCACACCTTC.

The chain employs TRBV7-2 and TRBJ1-1, with 8 nucleotides matching TRBD1. The CDR3 consists of 14 residues. Germline V CDR1 and CDR2: SGHTA, FQGNSA. With V trimmed by 4 bases and J by 5 bases, 6 bases remained unmatched. The CDR3 nucleotides read TGTGCCAGCAGCTCCCGGACAGGGAAGACTGAAGCTTTCTTT. The encoded protein is CASSSRTGKTEAFF. Supplemented by reference TRBV7-2 and TRBJ1-1, the full variable domain reads GAGVSQSPSNKVTEKGKDVELRCDPISGHTALYWYRQSLGQGLEFLIYFQGNSAPDKSGLPSDRFSAERTGGSVSTLTIQRTQQEDSAVYLCASSSRTGKTEAFFGQGTRLTVV.

The genes are TRBV6-1 and TRBJ2-7, with a possible D match to TRBD1 (5 bases). The CDR3 extends over 13 amino acids. Trimming took 5 bases from V and 2 from J, leaving 10 bases between them. Germline CDR1 is MNHNS and CDR2 is SASEGT. CDR3 region: CASSIQGPYEQYF. The CDR3 DNA sequence: TGTGCCAGCAGTATCCAGGGTCCCTACGAGCAGTACTTC.

About this clone: Other DNA variants within this sample encode the same CDR3. The chain links TRBV9 to TRBJ2-5, with a possible D match to TRBD2 (5 bases). The CDR3 contains 14 residues. Deletions cut 2 bases from V and 2 bases from J, with 10 bases between. From germline, CDR1 is SGDLS and CDR2 YYNGEE. The CDR3, as DNA: TGTGCCAGCAGCGTTGGAGGCCTGCAAGAGACCCAGTACTTC. It is translated as CASSVGGLQETQYF.

The rearrangement links TRBV4-2 to TRBJ2-3; 8 bases are a match to TRBD2. V was pared by 0 bases and J by 0 bases, with 11 bases of the junction left unmatched. This CDR3 spans 19 amino acids. Germline V lookup: CDR1 LGHNA, CDR2 YNFKEQ. The CDR3 loop is CASSQEPSGGASSTDTQYF. The CDR3 DNA follows: TGTGCCAGCAGCCAAGAACCCAGCGGGGGAGCATCTAGCACAGATACGCAGTATTTT.

This rearrangement joins TRBV6-4 to TRBJ1-2; TRBD1 agrees at 7 bases. From germline, CDR1 is MRHNA and CDR2 SNTAGT. With 7 bases clipped from V and 2 bases from J, the junction kept 13 bases outside the gene matches. This CDR3 contains 16 residues. For the CDR3, the DNA is TGTGCCAGCACCTCAGGGGGGCCCCCCCCCAACTATGGCTACACCTTC. Amino acids: CASTSGGPPPNYGYTF.

The chain is built from TRBV6-5 and TRBJ1-6, with D maybe TRBD1 (6 bases). Germline CDR1 MNHEY, CDR2 SVGAGI. There are 14 residues in the CDR3. The V gene lost 4 bases and the J gene lost 10 bases, with 14 bases spanning the gap. CDR3 in amino acids: CASSSGQLGSPLHF. The CDR3 DNA reads TGTGCCAGCAGTTCCGGACAGCTCGGCTCACCCCTCCACTTT.

J is TRBJ2-2 and V is TRBV30; D perhaps matches TRBD2 (5 bases). V was cut by 3 bases and J by 7 bases, with 9 bases left in between. Germline CDR1 reads GTSNPN; CDR2 reads SVGIG (reference sequence). CDR3 size: 12 residues. In DNA, the CDR3 is TGTGCCTGGAGGACGGGGTTCGGGGAGCTGTTTTTT. As protein: CAWRTGFGELFF.

J is TRBJ1-2 and V is TRBV7-9; no firm D call. Germline lookup yields CDR1 SEHNR and CDR2 FQNEAQ (reference sequence). This CDR3 comprises 13 residues. The V end was cut by 2 bases, the J end by 8 bases, with 12 bases between. In nucleotides, the CDR3 is TGTGCCAGCAGCTTACCCGTCCTCCAAGGCTACACCTTC. It specifies CASSLPVLQGYTF. Based on the CDR3 plus reference TRBV7-9 and TRBJ1-2, the full variable domain is DTGVSQNPRHKITKRGQNVTFRCDPISEHNRLYWYRQTLGQGPEFLTYFQNEAQLEKSRLLSDRFSAERPKGSFSTLEIQRTEQGDSAMYLCASSLPVLQGYTFGSGTRLTVV.

J is TRBJ2-7 and V is TRBV10-3; D is possibly TRBD1 or TRBD2 (5 bases each). V was cut by 10 bases and J by 6 bases, with 22 bases left in between. The germline V gene encodes CDR1 ENHRY and CDR2 SYGVKD. CDR3 length: 14 residues. The CDR3 here is CATISGTSLSEQYF. CDR3 in DNA: TGTGCCACGATATCCGGGACCAGCCTCTCCGAGCAGTACTTC.

This clone was counted once. The chain combines TRBV7-8 with TRBJ2-3, with 13 positions matching TRBD2. The CDR3 totals 16 residues. With V trimmed by 5 bases and J by 4 bases, 6 bases remained unmatched. In germline, CDR1 is SGHVS, CDR2 FQNEAQ. For the CDR3, the DNA is TGTGCCAGCAGCCCCCGGACTAGCGGGGGATCAGATACGCAGTATTTT. Protein sequence: CASSPRTSGGSDTQYF.

This chain uses TRBV10-1 with TRBJ1-1, with 7 nucleotides matching TRBD1. The V gene's germline CDR1 is WNHNN and CDR2 SYGVQD (reference sequence). This CDR3 is 14 amino acids long. Losses at the gene ends were 4 bases for V and 5 bases for J; bases not matched to a gene: 7. CDR3 protein: CASSGSTGLTEAFF. The CDR3 DNA reads TGCGCCAGCAGTGGGTCGACAGGGTTAACTGAAGCTTTCTTT.

This clone was seen once. This rearrangement joins TRBV29-1 to TRBJ2-2, with D perhaps matching TRBD1 (5 bases). The CDR3 length is 12 residues. V lost 8 bases and J 5 bases, leaving 12 bases between the germline ends. Germline V lookup: CDR1 SQVTM, CDR2 ANQGSEA. The CDR3 spells CSIQAGTGELFF. The CDR3 DNA is TGCAGCATCCAGGCAGGGACCGGGGAGCTGTTTTTT.

The rearrangement joins TRBV2 to TRBJ1-5; weak D call: TRBD1 (5 bases). Germline CDR1 is SNHLY and CDR2 is FYNNEI. V dropped 4 bases and J dropped 2 bases, with 18 bases sitting between them. The CDR3 extends over 17 amino acids. The chain's CDR3 is CASSGREGTPGNQPQHF. The CDR3 DNA is TGTGCCAGCAGTGGCAGGGAAGGAACTCCCGGCAATCAGCCCCAGCATTTT.

For this clone: The same CDR3 arises from other DNA sequences in this sample as well. The rearrangement joins TRBV7-2 to TRBJ1-1; maybe TRBD1 (6 bases). V was shortened by 4 bases and J by 2 bases, with 8 bases between the two germline ends. The CDR3 spans 13 residues. CDR1 and CDR2 from the germline V gene are SGHTA and FQGNSA. This CDR3 reads CASSSQGNTEAFF. CDR3 nucleotides: TGTGCCAGCAGCTCACAGGGTAACACTGAAGCTTTCTTT.

DNA of the CDR3: TGTGCCAGCAGCCTTCGACAGGGTAGGAGCACAGATACGCAGTATTTT. Its protein product is CASSLRQGRSTDTQYF. This sequence joins TRBV14 and TRBJ2-3, with 7 bases identical to TRBD1. Trimming took 4 bases from V and 0 from J; bases not matched to a gene: 7. Germline V gene sequence: CDR1 SGHDN, CDR2 FVKESK. The CDR3 has 16 amino acids.